This T cell receptor (beta chain) was documented in a study of immune characterization of retroperitoneal liposarcoma. TCRdb itself ran the PCR reads through MiXCR, one entry per CDR3 protein. This sample yields 6,500 to 7,000 distinct CDR3 sequences, of which roughly 30% are seen a single time; about 42% belongs to the top ten. The germline CDR1 and CDR2 sequences are LGHNA and YSLEER. There are 15 residues in the CDR3. Trimming took 4 bases from V and 4 from J, leaving 15 bases between them. The V gene is TRBV4-3, the J gene TRBJ2-3; D is undetermined. The receptor's source is a male donor with retroperitoneal liposarcoma. The specimen sequenced was blood. DNA for the CDR3: TGCGCCAGCAGCCCACCAACAGACTCGGCAGATACGCAGTATTTT. Translated, it gives CASSPPTDSADTQYF.